The next 30 T cell receptor beta chains were all read from a single sample in a study of shared clonotypes between healthy human individuals. Some clones are missing from TCRdb's copy, which holds only in-frame ones; the method was immunoSEQ multiplex PCR. Of roughly 1 million clones in the sample, about 76% were seen once. The material sequenced was memory CD4+ T cells sorted from blood. Subset described: CD45RA-negative fraction. The receptor set was obtained from a man between 18 and 35 years old in good health.

The chain carries TRBV10-1 and TRBJ2-3; 8 bases map to TRBD2. CDR1 is WNHNN, CDR2 SYGVQD, per germline (reference sequence). With V trimmed by 3 bases and J by 0 bases, 5 bases remained unmatched. The CDR3 is made up of 16 amino acids. CDR3 amino acids: CASSELAATSTDTQYF. The CDR3 region has the DNA TGCGCCAGCAGTGAACTAGCGGCTACTAGCACAGATACGCAGTATTTT.

J is TRBJ1-1 and V is TRBV9; D is undetermined. This CDR3 is built from 15 residues. The germline CDR1 and CDR2 sequences are SGDLS and YYNGEE. V was trimmed by 4 bases and J by 1 base, leaving 14 bases between them. CDR3 residues: CASSSRPEGNTEAFF. DNA of the CDR3: TGTGCCAGCAGCTCCCGTCCTGAGGGGAACACTGAAGCTTTCTTT.

The CDR3 DNA follows: TGTGCCAGCAATCGGGGGGCCTTATACGAGCAGTACTTC. As protein: CASNRGALYEQYF. The chain links TRBV6-6 to TRBJ2-7, with D perhaps TRBD2 (7 bases). V was trimmed by 7 bases and J by 4 bases, leaving 14 bases between them. Germline assignment: CDR1 MNHNY and CDR2 SVGAGI (reference sequence). This CDR3 has 13 amino acids.

CDR3 sequence: CASSYSNWGLTEAFF. For the CDR3, the DNA is TGTGCCAGCAGTTACTCGAATTGGGGGCTGACTGAAGCTTTCTTT. The chain links TRBV6-5 to TRBJ1-1, with D perhaps matching TRBD1 (6 bases). The V end was cut by 0 bases, the J end by 5 bases, with 13 bases between. The CDR3 consists of 15 residues. Germline assignment: CDR1 MNHEY and CDR2 SVGAGI.

This clone was observed a single time. The V call is TRBV5-1, the J call TRBJ1-2, with D perhaps TRBD1 (6 bases). The CDR3 contains 13 residues. The germline gives CDR1 SGHRS, CDR2 YFSETQ. Between the trimmed V and J ends, which lost 4 bases and 1 base, there was a span of 8 bases. CDR3 in amino acids: CASSVDSNYGYTF. The CDR3 nucleotides read TGCGCCAGCAGCGTGGACAGTAACTATGGCTACACCTTC. The entire variable domain, with the rest obtained from reference TRBV5-1 and TRBJ1-2, is as follows: KAGVTQTPRYLIKTRGQQVTLSCSPISGHRSVSWYQQTPGQGLQFLFEYFSETQRNKGNFPGRFSGRQFSNSRSEMNVSTLELGDSALYLCASSVDSNYGYTFGSGTRLTVV.

This sequence joins TRBV6-1 and TRBJ2-5, with 7 nucleotides matching TRBD1. V was clipped by 9 bases and J by 4 bases; unmatched bases: 8. The CDR3 is 13 residues long. CDR1 and CDR2 (germline): MNHNS, SASEGT. As DNA, the CDR3 is TGTGCCAGTCGACAGGGAATAGGAGAGACCCAGTACTTC. Residues: CASRQGIGETQYF.

With regard to this clone: Other DNA sequences in the sample encode the same CDR3. The chain carries TRBV10-3 and TRBJ2-1, with D possibly being TRBD1 (5 bases). Trimming cost V 0 bases and J 3 bases, with 9 bases left between them. Germline lookup yields CDR1 ENHRY and CDR2 SYGVKD. This CDR3 is 15 amino acids long. DNA of the CDR3: TGTGCCATCAGTGAGTCGGGGCTGCTCTACAATGAGCAGTTCTTC. This sequence encodes CAISESGLLYNEQFF.

The J gene is TRBJ2-1, the V gene TRBV18, with a possible D match to TRBD1 (5 bases). CDR1 KGHSH and CDR2 LQKENI come from the germline V gene. V was shortened by 9 bases and J by 6 bases, with 18 bases between the two germline ends. This CDR3 is built from 14 residues. CDR3 coding DNA: TGTGCCAGTTCTCCAGGACATAATTCCAATGAGCAGTTCTTC. This gives the protein CASSPGHNSNEQFF.

V usage is TRBV10-2 and J usage is TRBJ1-1, with 9 nucleotides matching TRBD1. This CDR3 is built from 15 residues. The germline gives CDR1 WSHSY, CDR2 SAAADI. V shed 6 bases, J shed 1 base, and the junction held 6 bases outside the gene matches. The CDR3 nucleotides are TGCGCCAGCAGGGAGCACAGGGGGCGGAACACTGAAGCTTTCTTT. This encodes CASREHRGRNTEAFF.

The V and J genes are TRBV5-1 and TRBJ2-6; D is perhaps TRBD1 (6 bases). The CDR3 extends over 16 amino acids. The germline CDR1 and CDR2 sequences are SGHRS and YFSETQ. Trimming took 4 bases from V and 0 from J, leaving 11 bases between them. CDR3 protein: CASSPQGSSGANVLTF. Here the CDR3 DNA reads TGCGCCAGCAGCCCTCAGGGGAGCTCTGGGGCCAACGTCCTGACTTTC.

This clone was detected only a few times. This rearrangement joins TRBV5-4 to TRBJ1-1; D possibly corresponds to TRBD1 (6 bases). The CDR3 consists of 11 residues. Germline assignment: CDR1 SGHNT and CDR2 YYREEE (reference sequence). V gave up 1 base and J gave up 8 bases, with 6 bases separating them. Here the CDR3 reads CASSLRGEAFF. In DNA, the CDR3 is TGTGCCAGCAGCTTGAGGGGGGAAGCTTTCTTT.

The gene calls are TRBV5-8 and TRBJ1-3, with D possibly being TRBD1 (5 bases). V was clipped by 7 bases and J by 1 base, with 18 bases between them. This CDR3 has 16 residues. The germline V gene has CDR1 SGHTS and CDR2 YDEGEE. CDR3 region: CASGRGADKSGNTIYF. CDR3 DNA sequence: TGTGCCAGCGGAAGGGGAGCGGACAAATCTGGAAACACCATATATTTT.

The sample holds a few counts of this clone. The sample contains more than one DNA sequence encoding this CDR3. J is TRBJ1-2 and V is TRBV7-9; TRBD1 might be the D (5 bases). The CDR3 runs 13 residues. Germline values: CDR1 SEHNR, CDR2 FQNEAQ (reference sequence). V shed 1 base and J shed 8 bases, with 11 bases lying between them. The CDR3 is CASSLGGPEGYTF. In nucleotides, the CDR3 is TGTGCCAGCAGCTTAGGGGGCCCAGAAGGCTACACCTTC.

V usage is TRBV4-1 and J usage is TRBJ1-4, with 10 bases that match TRBD1. Germline V gene data show CDR1 as MGHRA and CDR2 as YSYEKL. The CDR3 loop spans 15 amino acids. Losses at the gene ends were 2 bases for V and 7 bases for J; bases not matched to a gene: 4. CDR3 protein: CASSQTGTGAEKLFF. CDR3 bases: TGCGCCAGCAGCCAAACCGGGACAGGGGCTGAAAAACTGTTTTTT.

The rearrangement uses TRBV2 and TRBJ1-5, with TRBD1 identical over 8 bases. This CDR3 has 15 residues. CDR1 is SNHLY and CDR2 is FYNNEI in the germline V gene. With V trimmed by 10 bases and J by 2 bases, 10 bases remained unmatched. CDR3 in DNA: TGTGCCACGGCGACAGGGGTTGTGGGCAATCAGCCCCAGCATTTT. Amino acids: CATATGVVGNQPQHF.

The chain uses TRBV6-5 and TRBJ2-5; no firm D call. Germline V gene sequence: CDR1 MNHEY, CDR2 SVGAGI. With 0 bases removed from V and 2 bases from J, the gap between germline ends came to 7 bases. The CDR3 runs to 14 residues. CDR3 sequence: CASSYSFVQETQYF. The CDR3, as DNA: TGTGCCAGCAGTTACTCGTTTGTTCAAGAGACCCAGTACTTC.

The genes are TRBV7-9 and TRBJ2-6; D is undetermined. CDR1 and CDR2 (germline): SEHNR, FQNEAQ (reference sequence). Deletions cut 5 bases from V and 0 bases from J, with 17 bases between. This CDR3 spans 18 amino acids. CDR3 sequence: CASSLSADFYSGANVLTF. The CDR3 nucleotides are TGTGCCAGCAGCCTAAGCGCTGATTTTTACTCTGGGGCCAACGTCCTGACTTTC.

The CDR3 spells CASSSSSANTGELFF. The DNA for the CDR3 is TGTGCCAGTAGTTCATCTAGCGCGAACACCGGGGAGCTGTTTTTT. The chain has TRBV19 and TRBJ2-2; maybe TRBD2 (6 bases). The CDR3 totals 15 residues. With 5 bases removed from V and 0 bases from J, the gap between germline ends came to 10 bases. The germline V gene has CDR1 LNHDA and CDR2 SQIVND (reference sequence). Based on the CDR3 plus reference TRBV19 and TRBJ2-2, the full variable domain is DGGITQSPKYLFRKEGQNVTLSCEQNLNHDAMYWYRQDPGQGLRLIYYSQIVNDFQKGDIAEGYSVSREKKESFPLTVTSAQKNPTAFYLCASSSSSANTGELFFGEGSRLTVL.

Of note for this clone: Other nucleotide sequences in the sample specify the same CDR3. The rearrangement links TRBV18 to TRBJ2-1, with 12 bases matching TRBD2. CDR1 is KGHSH and CDR2 is LQKENI in the germline V gene. The CDR3 consists of 15 residues. V dropped 3 bases and J dropped 7; count of bases not matched to a gene: 4. For the CDR3, the DNA is TGTGCCAGCTCACCCCTAGCGGGGGGGCTTAATGAGCAGTTCTTC. Protein sequence: CASSPLAGGLNEQFF.

As regards this clone: The same CDR3 is also encoded by other DNA sequences in this sample. The rearrangement joins TRBV5-6 to TRBJ2-4; tentative D call: TRBD2 (6 bases). The CDR3 is 12 residues long. Germline V CDR1 and CDR2: SGHDT, YYEEEE. Trimming removed 0 bases from V and 9 bases from J, with 7 bases in between. In DNA form, the CDR3 reads TGTGCCAGCAGCTTGGGGGGAGGCATTCAGTACTTC. Amino acids: CASSLGGGIQYF.

The chain combines TRBV28 with TRBJ2-7; D ambiguous. V was clipped by 8 bases and J by 6 bases, with 20 bases between them. Per the germline V gene, CDR1 is MDHEN and CDR2 is SYDVKM. The CDR3 runs to 14 residues. The CDR3 loop reads CASAPIGEKGEQYF. CDR3 coding DNA: TGTGCCAGCGCTCCGATAGGCGAGAAGGGCGAGCAGTACTTC.

The genes are TRBV7-8 and TRBJ2-1; D possibly uses TRBD1 or TRBD2 (5 bases each). V was clipped by 5 bases and J by 11 bases, with 25 bases between them. This CDR3 contains 16 residues. Germline lookup yields CDR1 SGHVS and CDR2 FQNEAQ. CDR3 sequence: CASSPRPEELTGQQFF. The CDR3 DNA reads TGTGCCAGCAGCCCCCGGCCGGAAGAATTAACGGGACAGCAGTTCTTC.

For this clone: One end of the junction fails to match germline, which may point to a read error. CDR3 loop: CASSEALRAGGQQTQYF. In nucleotides, the CDR3 is TGTGCCAGCAGTGAAGCCCTGCGGGCAGGGGGCCAACAGACCCAGTACTTC. This rearrangement joins TRBV2 to TRBJ2-5, with 8 bases matching TRBD1. Germline V gene sequence: CDR1 SNHLY, CDR2 FYNNEI. The CDR3 spans 17 residues.

This clone was recorded at least ten times. The rearrangement uses TRBV5-4 and TRBJ2-3; D gene ambiguous. This CDR3 is 16 amino acids long. The V gene's germline CDR1 is SGHNT and CDR2 YYREEE (reference sequence). V shed 4 bases and J shed 0 bases, with 15 bases lying between them. The DNA of the CDR3 is TGTGCCAGCAGCATGGGCCCTCACCCTAGCACAGATACGCAGTATTTT. Translating gives CASSMGPHPSTDTQYF.

The chain couples TRBV11-2 to TRBJ1-4; no definite D call. The length of the CDR3 is 15 residues. Germline lookup yields CDR1 SGHAT and CDR2 FQNNGV. The V end lost 4 bases, the J end lost 4 bases, and 13 bases lay between the germline ends. The DNA for the CDR3 is TGTGCCAGCAGCTCCCGGGGTGGCCTTAATGAAAAACTGTTTTTT. Translated, it gives CASSSRGGLNEKLFF.

There are a few counts of this clone. The chain combines TRBV19 with TRBJ1-1; D is ambiguous. Germline V gene lookup returns CDR1 LNHDA and CDR2 SQIVND (reference sequence). V lost 5 bases, J lost 1 base, and 11 bases lay in between. The CDR3 runs to 14 residues. This CDR3 reads CASSLQAGNTEAFF. The CDR3 bases are TGTGCCAGTAGTCTCCAGGCGGGGAACACTGAAGCTTTCTTT.

V is TRBV12-5 and J is TRBJ2-3, with 11 nucleotides matching TRBD2. This CDR3 is 16 amino acids long. The junction had 5 bases not matched to a gene; V was cut back by 6 bases and J by 0 bases. Germline V gene lookup returns CDR1 LGHNT and CDR2 FRNRAP. The CDR3 DNA reads as TGTGCTAGTGGACCCGGACTAGCGGGTAGCACAGATACGCAGTATTTT. It translates to CASGPGLAGSTDTQYF.

V usage is TRBV28 and J usage is TRBJ2-3; D unresolved. Germline values: CDR1 MDHEN, CDR2 SYDVKM. V lost 2 bases to trimming and J lost 1 base, with 7 bases between them. CDR3 length: 14 amino acids. The CDR3 loop is CASSLERRTDTQYF. For the CDR3, the DNA is TGTGCCAGCAGTTTAGAACGACGCACAGATACGCAGTATTTT. The entire variable domain, with the rest obtained from reference TRBV28 and TRBJ2-3, is as follows: DVKVTQSSRYLVKRTGEKVFLECVQDMDHENMFWYRQDPGLGLRLIYFSYDVKMKEKGDIPEGYSVSREKKERFSLILESASTNQTSMYLCASSLERRTDTQYFGPGTRLTVL.

In its sample, this clone was seen a few times. V usage is TRBV5-1 and J usage is TRBJ1-2; D call uncertain. The CDR3 loop spans 13 amino acids. The V gene's germline CDR1 is SGHRS and CDR2 YFSETQ. Trimming took off 2 bases at V and 1 base at J, with 6 bases between the two ends. This CDR3 reads CASSFALNYGYTF. The CDR3 bases are TGCGCCAGCAGCTTCGCGCTTAACTATGGCTACACCTTC.

This clone was seen only once. The V call is TRBV19, the J call TRBJ2-6, with unresolved D. V lost 1 base to trimming and J lost 2 bases, with 6 bases between them. The CDR3 contains 15 residues. Per the germline V gene, CDR1 is LNHDA and CDR2 is SQIVND (reference sequence). The CDR3 bases are TGTGCCAGTAGTATAGGAGAAACTGGGGCCAACGTCCTGACTTTC. Amino acids: CASSIGETGANVLTF.